This TCR beta chain was sequenced in a study of B cell selection in AIRE deficiency. As for this clone: Its target is unknown.

The sorted conventional CD4 T cells were gated as CD4+CD127+. The authors' processing: Pooled conventional T cells gave roughly 99,000 patient and 130,000 to 150,000 donor TCRbeta sequences. Libraries were prepared by immunoSEQ multiplex PCR; TCRdb keeps only in-frame clonotypes and omits some of them. V, J and clone size are taken as reported in that table, and D and trimming were inferred from the DNA itself. The table lists tens of thousands of clones, about 96% of them singletons, with roughly 0.18% in the top ten. Study-level results: About 30.6% of healthy-shared Treg sequences were found among patient Tconv cells.

Material: CD4+CD127+ conventional T cells sorted from PBMCs. The sequence was collected from a human donor in good health.

CDR3 DNA sequence: TGTGCCAGCACCGAACAGGGAGTGGGAGGCACTGAAGCTTTCTTT. This gives the protein CASTEQGVGGTEAFF. The chain couples TRBV28 to TRBJ1-1; tentatively, D is TRBD1 (6 bases). The germline gives CDR1 MDHEN, CDR2 SYDVKM. CDR3 length: 15 amino acids. V lost 7 bases to trimming and J lost 4 bases, with 19 bases between them.